These 9 T cell receptor beta chains share one sample of origin, sequenced in a study of blood T cell repertoires in COVID-19. Measured with immunoSEQ multiplex PCR; TCRdb has only the in-frame clones, and not every one. Of 26,000 or so clones in the sample, about nine tenths were seen once. The source material was peripheral blood. The receptor set was obtained from a human donor in a cohort sampled during active COVID-19. The donor label of this sample is uncertain.

The CDR3 spells CASSGAGGVYGYTF. The CDR3 DNA reads TGTGCCAGCAGTGGAGCAGGGGGCGTGTATGGCTACACCTTC. The chain couples TRBV2 to TRBJ1-2; TRBD1 matches at 8 bases. V trimming: 4 bases; J trimming: 5 bases; junction bases outside the gene matches: 6. The CDR3 covers 14 residues. Germline V gene sequence: CDR1 SNHLY, CDR2 FYNNEI.

V gene TRBV6-1 combines with J gene TRBJ2-7; D uncertain. The V end lost 0 bases, the J end lost 2 bases, and 8 bases lay between the germline ends. CDR1 and CDR2 from the germline V gene are MNHNS and SASEGT. The CDR3 totals 14 residues. CDR3 residues: CASSEAPRAYEQYF. CDR3 in DNA: TGTGCCAGCAGTGAAGCCCCGAGAGCCTACGAGCAGTACTTC.

This clone was detected once. The J gene is TRBJ1-6, the V gene TRBV27, with D possibly being TRBD1 (5 bases). V gave up 5 bases and J gave up 8 bases, with 16 bases separating them. CDR3 length: 15 residues. CDR1 and CDR2 from the germline V gene are MNHEY and SMNVEV (reference sequence). This CDR3 reads CASSPLQVSDSPLHF. CDR3 nucleotide sequence: TGTGCCAGCAGTCCCTTACAGGTCTCAGATTCACCCCTCCACTTT.

A few counts support this clone. The J gene is TRBJ2-7, the V gene TRBV5-5; D may be TRBD1 (5 bases). With 2 bases removed from V and 2 bases from J, the gap between germline ends came to 8 bases. The CDR3 is made up of 13 amino acids. CDR1 and CDR2 (germline): SGHKS, YYEKEE (reference sequence). CDR3 region: CASSFPGTYEQYF. CDR3 DNA sequence: TGTGCCAGCAGCTTCCCAGGGACCTACGAGCAGTACTTC.

The V call is TRBV29-1, the J call TRBJ2-5; maybe TRBD2 (5 bases). The CDR3 sequence is 15 residues long. Trimming took 1 base from V and 1 from J, leaving 13 bases between them. Looked up from germline, CDR1 is SQVTM and CDR2 is ANQGSEA. The CDR3 DNA reads TGCAGCGTTGAAGGCGGGCCCCCTTCCCAAGAGACCCAGTACTTC. It specifies CSVEGGPPSQETQYF.

The chain joins TRBV4-2 to TRBJ2-7, with 8 nucleotides matching TRBD1. The ends lost 1 base at V and 3 bases at J; junction bases unmatched: 5. Per the germline V gene, CDR1 is LGHNA and CDR2 is YNFKEQ. There are 15 residues in the CDR3. The CDR3 sequence: CASSQGSGTGYEQYF. The CDR3 DNA reads as TGTGCCAGCAGCCAAGGGTCCGGGACAGGCTACGAGCAGTACTTC.

The chain links TRBV19 to TRBJ1-2; TRBD1 agrees at 7 bases. V shed 2 bases and J 7 bases; nucleotides not matched to a gene: 7. Germline CDR1 reads LNHDA; CDR2 reads SQIVND (reference sequence). The CDR3 has 14 residues. CDR3 residues: CASSIQGVSGGYTF. The CDR3 DNA is TGTGCCAGTAGTATACAGGGGGTGAGCGGTGGCTACACCTTC.

The genes are TRBV6-4 and TRBJ1-4; 8 positions match TRBD1. CDR1 and CDR2 (germline): MRHNA, SNTAGT. This CDR3 region has 15 residues. V trimming: 4 bases; J trimming: 3 bases; junction bases outside the gene matches: 4. The chain's CDR3 is CASSGTGPSNEKLFF. CDR3 nucleotides: TGTGCCAGCAGTGGGACAGGGCCTTCTAATGAAAAACTGTTTTTT.

This chain connects TRBV29-1 to TRBJ1-2, with TRBD1 matching over 10 bases. The V gene's germline CDR1 is SQVTM and CDR2 ANQGSEA. Unmatched junction bases numbered 12, after V lost 6 bases and J lost 8 bases. The CDR3 loop spans 14 amino acids. The CDR3 region is CSVLIVDRGKGYTF. The CDR3 DNA follows: TGCAGCGTACTGATAGTGGACAGGGGGAAAGGCTACACCTTC.